This TCR beta chain is from a study of CD8 T cells in Susac syndrome. About 0.5 to 1 ug RNA was reverse transcribed with random hexamers. TCRdb analysed the immunoSEQ multiplex PCR reads with MiXCR anew, one entry per CDR3 protein. The data contain some 97,000 distinct CDR3 sequences, 95% of them singletons. This receptor was obtained from a human donor with Susac syndrome. Sequencing used CD8+ T cells from PBMCs.

CDR3 sequence reads: CSARPENSHEQFF. In nucleotides, the CDR3 is TGCAGTGCTAGGCCCGAGAATAGCCATGAGCAGTTCTTC. The V call is TRBV20-1, the J call TRBJ2-1; D is undetermined. This CDR3 comprises 13 residues. Trimming took 3 bases from V and 8 from J, leaving 14 bases between them. Germline loops: CDR1 DFQATT, CDR2 SNEGSKA (reference sequence).